Shown below are 28 T cell receptor beta chains from a single sample sequenced in a study of T cells in Graves' hyperthyroidism and ophthalmopathy (dated by TCRdb to about 2019). Library preparation employed multiplex PCR. This sample was sequenced with an Illumina HiSeq 2000. TCR beta CDR3 regions were amplified from RNA transcripts. The TCR CDR3 was subjected to a first round of RT-PCR using the HTBI primer set and the Qiagen OneStep RT-PCR kit. The public reads were reanalyzed by TCRdb: fastp trimming at Q25, MiXCR alignment, in-frame beta chains only. CDR3 protein duplicates are merged, each entry listing the most common genes and DNA. The sample table contains 730,000 or so distinct CDR3 sequences; only one count was recorded for over 15% of them. Over 15% of the sample goes to the ten largest clones. Sequencing was performed on blood. The source of these receptors is a woman in her forties or fifties with Graves' hyperthyroidism that later progressed to Graves' ophthalmopathy.

This clonotype appeared many times. The CDR3 nucleotides are TGTGCCAGCAGCTTTGGACGGACGAACACTGAAGCTTTCTTT. Translating it yields CASSFGRTNTEAFF. The chain combines TRBV7-9 with TRBJ1-1; no clear D. The CDR3 contains 14 residues. The germline V gene encodes CDR1 SEHNR and CDR2 FQNEAQ (reference sequence). Trimming took off 3 bases at V and 1 base at J, with 9 bases between the two ends.

This clonotype has ten or more counts. The chain is built from TRBV19 and TRBJ1-1; D perhaps matches TRBD1 (5 bases). V lost 4 bases and J lost 2, with 17 bases in between. The CDR3 runs 16 residues. Germline values: CDR1 LNHDA, CDR2 SQIVND (reference sequence). The CDR3 region is CASSTAFGTPNTEAFF. In nucleotides, the CDR3 is TGTGCCAGTAGTACTGCCTTTGGGACGCCTAACACTGAAGCTTTCTTT.

This clonotype showed up many times. The rearrangement links TRBV13 to TRBJ2-5; a possible D gene is TRBD1 (5 bases). Trimming removed 4 bases at V and 9 bases at J, with 18 bases between. CDR1 PRHDT and CDR2 FYEKMQ come from the germline V gene (reference sequence). This CDR3 region has 14 residues. CDR3 loop: CASSSTYRSEAQYF. CDR3 sequence (DNA): TGTGCCAGCAGCTCGACGTACAGGTCCGAGGCCCAGTACTTC.

At least ten counts were recorded for this clonotype. The chain joins TRBV20-1 to TRBJ2-5; 12 nucleotides agree with TRBD1. The CDR3 has 14 residues. With V trimmed by 5 bases and J by 3 bases, 4 bases remained unmatched. Germline loops: CDR1 DFQATT, CDR2 SNEGSKA (reference sequence). DNA for the CDR3: TGCAGTGCTCGGGACAGGGGGCAAGAAGAGACCCAGTACTTC. This translates into CSARDRGQEETQYF.

Turning to this clonotype: This may arise from a read error, as a much more abundant clone is one base away. The CDR3 end shows no conserved phenylalanine or tryptophan, and so a read error is likely. This chain connects TRBV6-1 to TRBJ1-1, with TRBD1 matching over 7 bases. In germline, CDR1 is MNHNS, CDR2 SASEGT. The CDR3 has 14 residues. Germline trimming cut 5 bases from V and 5 bases from J; bases unmatched to any gene: 8. This CDR3 reads CASSRQGIGTEAFL. CDR3 DNA: TGTGCCAGCAGTCGACAGGGTATAGGAACTGAAGCTTTCCTT.

There are a few counts of this clonotype. This chain links TRBV6-5 with TRBJ1-4, with D possibly being TRBD1 (5 bases). The CDR3 runs 15 residues. V was trimmed by 0 bases and J by 8 bases, leaving 13 bases between them. CDR1 is MNHEY and CDR2 is SVGAGI in the germline V gene. This CDR3 is CASSYSSGGLEKLFF. CDR3 bases: TGTGCCAGCAGTTACTCATCCGGGGGATTGGAAAAACTGTTTTTT.

This clonotype showed up many times. This chain joins TRBV11-2 and TRBJ1-1; no firm D call. Trimming cost V 1 base and J 4 bases, with 13 bases left between them. This CDR3 has 15 amino acids. Germline-derived CDR1 and CDR2 are SGHAT and FQNNGV. CDR3 nucleotide sequence: TGTGCCAGCAGCTTAGGGTACCGCCAGGTCACTGAAGCTTTCTTT. Translation gives CASSLGYRQVTEAFF.

This chain uses TRBV9 with TRBJ2-1, with D unresolved. The CDR3 sequence is 15 residues long. Deletions cut 3 bases from V and 2 bases from J, with 12 bases between. Germline lookup yields CDR1 SGDLS and CDR2 YYNGEE. CDR3 region: CASSGGRMTYNEQFF. The DNA of the CDR3 is TGTGCCAGCAGCGGCGGACGGATGACCTACAATGAGCAGTTCTTC.

This clonotype was counted at least ten times. The chain carries TRBV30 and TRBJ1-3, with D perhaps TRBD1 (5 bases). The CDR3 extends over 15 amino acids. Per the germline V gene, CDR1 is GTSNPN and CDR2 is SVGIG (reference sequence). The germline V and J ends were trimmed by 8 bases and 4 bases, with 21 bases remaining between them. The CDR3 DNA is TGTGCCGGACACGACAGTTCCCGCGCGGGAAACACCATATATTTT. It yields the protein CAGHDSSRAGNTIYF.

This clonotype occurred a few times. This CDR3 reads CASSSRQGENHEQYF. CDR3 DNA sequence: TGTGCCAGCAGCTCTAGACAGGGAGAGAACCACGAGCAGTACTTC. The rearrangement joins TRBV7-6 to TRBJ2-7; TRBD1 aligns across 7 bases. CDR3 length: 15 residues. Germline values: CDR1 SGHVS, CDR2 FNYEAQ. V lost 4 bases to trimming and J lost 5 bases; unmatched junction nucleotides: 11.

This clonotype occurred many times. This chain joins TRBV2 and TRBJ2-1; no firm D call. Germline V CDR1 and CDR2: SNHLY, FYNNEI. The CDR3 sequence is 11 residues long. Trimming stripped 8 bases from V and 13 bases from J, with 15 bases between. CDR3 in DNA: TGTGCCAGCTGGGTCGATGAAGAACAGTTCTTC. Residues: CASWVDEEQFF. Using reference TRBV2 and TRBJ2-1 for the parts outside the CDR3, the full variable domain is EPEVTQTPSHQVTQMGQEVILRCVPISNHLYFYWYRQILGQKVEFLVSFYNNEISEKSEIFDDQFSVERPDGSNFTLKIRSTKLEDSAMYFCASWVDEEQFFGPGTRLTVL.

There are many counts of this clonotype. The chain couples TRBV3-1 to TRBJ2-3; D unresolved. The CDR3 extends over 14 amino acids. Trimming shortened V by 3 bases and J by 2 bases, and 9 bases separated the two germline ends. Germline values: CDR1 LGHDT, CDR2 YNNKEL (reference sequence). The CDR3: CASSQGRNTDTQYF. Here the CDR3 DNA reads TGTGCCAGCAGCCAGGGCAGAAACACAGATACGCAGTATTTT.

The genes are TRBV13 and TRBJ1-6, with TRBD1 matching over 8 bases. The CDR3 runs 16 residues. With 5 bases clipped from V and 6 bases from J, the junction kept 9 bases outside the gene matches. The germline V gene encodes CDR1 PRHDT and CDR2 FYEKMQ (reference sequence). The CDR3 sequence: CASSKNQGAGNSPLHF. The CDR3 DNA reads TGTGCCAGCAGCAAAAACCAGGGGGCTGGTAATTCACCCCTCCACTTT. Complete variable domain (other parts from reference TRBV13 and TRBJ1-6): AAGVIQSPRHLIKEKRETATLKCYPIPRHDTVYWYQQGPGQDPQFLISFYEKMQSDKGSIPDRFSAQQFSDYHSELNMSSLELGDSALYFCASSKNQGAGNSPLHFGNGTRLTVT.

The CDR3 region has the DNA TGTGCCAGCAGCCCTACTAGCGGGAGGGTGTATGAGCAGTTCTTC. Its protein product is CASSPTSGRVYEQFF. The chain recombines TRBV2 with TRBJ2-1, with TRBD2 matching 13 bases. Per the germline V gene, CDR1 is SNHLY and CDR2 is FYNNEI. The CDR3 sequence is 15 residues long. With 6 bases clipped from V and 8 bases from J, the junction kept 7 bases outside the gene matches. Full variable domain (remainder filled in from reference TRBV2 and TRBJ2-1): EPEVTQTPSHQVTQMGQEVILRCVPISNHLYFYWYRQILGQKVEFLVSFYNNEISEKSEIFDDQFSVERPDGSNFTLKIRSTKLEDSAMYFCASSPTSGRVYEQFFGPGTRLTVL.

This clonotype was counted only a few times. This chain joins TRBV20-1 and TRBJ2-7; TRBD1 matches 9 bases. Germline V gene data show CDR1 as DFQATT and CDR2 as SNEGSKA (reference sequence). The CDR3 spans 13 residues. The V gene end was trimmed by 6 bases and the J gene end by 3 bases; junction bases not matched to a gene: 6. This CDR3 is CSAIWTGDYEQYF. The CDR3 DNA is TGCAGTGCAATATGGACAGGGGACTACGAGCAGTACTTC.

Many counts were recorded for this clonotype. The rearrangement joins TRBV11-2 to TRBJ2-2, with D tentatively TRBD1 or TRBD2 (5 bases each). Germline-derived CDR1 and CDR2 are SGHAT and FQNNGV. CDR3 length: 16 residues. Trimming shortened V by 1 base and J by 1 base, and 10 bases separated the two germline ends. This CDR3 is CASSLVGTENTGELFF. The CDR3 coding sequence is TGTGCCAGCAGCTTAGTTGGGACCGAGAACACCGGGGAGCTGTTTTTT.

DNA for the CDR3: TGTGCCAGCAGCTTATCTCGCTCCTACAATGAGCAGTTCTTC. Translation: CASSLSRSYNEQFF. The V and J genes are TRBV7-3 and TRBJ2-1; D call uncertain. Trimming removed 2 bases from V and 0 bases from J, with 5 bases in between. Germline CDR1 SGHTA, CDR2 FQGTGA. The CDR3 covers 14 residues.

This clonotype was observed many times. The V gene is TRBV5-1, the J gene TRBJ2-3; 10 positions agree with TRBD2. Germline V CDR1 and CDR2: SGHRS, YFSETQ. V lost 1 base to trimming and J lost 6 bases; unmatched junction nucleotides: 5. The CDR3 totals 15 residues. The CDR3: CASSLQLAGGDTQYF. The CDR3 DNA sequence: TGCGCCAGCAGCTTGCAGTTAGCGGGGGGTGATACGCAGTATTTT. The entire variable domain, with the rest obtained from reference TRBV5-1 and TRBJ2-3, is as follows: KAGVTQTPRYLIKTRGQQVTLSCSPISGHRSVSWYQQTPGQGLQFLFEYFSETQRNKGNFPGRFSGRQFSNSRSEMNVSTLELGDSALYLCASSLQLAGGDTQYFGPGTRLTVL.

This clonotype turned up a few times. The chain combines TRBV5-1 with TRBJ1-4; TRBD1 might be the D (5 bases). Germline V gene lookup returns CDR1 SGHRS and CDR2 YFSETQ. This CDR3 comprises 13 residues. Trimming left V 5 bases short and J 5 bases short, with 10 bases between. The CDR3: CASRTDTNEKLFF. Here the CDR3 DNA reads TGCGCCAGCAGAACGGACACGAATGAAAAACTGTTTTTT.

The rearrangement uses TRBV7-2 and TRBJ1-1, with D perhaps matching TRBD1 (5 bases). The CDR3 is 14 residues long. V was cut by 5 bases and J by 5 bases, with 15 bases left in between. The germline V gene has CDR1 SGHTA and CDR2 FQGNSA. CDR3 in DNA: TGTGCCAGCAGCATGGGCGGGACTCCTACTGAAGCTTTCTTT. Translation: CASSMGGTPTEAFF. The full variable domain, rest sourced from reference TRBV7-2 and TRBJ1-1, is GAGVSQSPSNKVTEKGKDVELRCDPISGHTALYWYRQSLGQGLEFLIYFQGNSAPDKSGLPSDRFSAERTGGSVSTLTIQRTQQEDSAVYLCASSMGGTPTEAFFGQGTRLTVV.

The J gene is TRBJ2-5, the V gene TRBV3-1; 12 nucleotides match TRBD2. The CDR3 totals 16 residues. Trimming removed 2 bases from V and 5 bases from J; junction bases left unmatched: 6. Germline CDR1 is LGHDT and CDR2 is YNNKEL (reference sequence). CDR3 sequence reads: CASSQTSGGYEETQYF. In nucleotides, the CDR3 is TGTGCCAGCAGCCAAACTAGCGGGGGGTACGAGGAGACCCAGTACTTC.

Only a few counts were recorded for this clonotype. The gene calls are TRBV3-1 and TRBJ1-2; TRBD1 might be the D (5 bases). V lost 4 bases and J lost 2, with 20 bases in between. Germline CDR1 and CDR2: LGHDT and YNNKEL (reference sequence). This CDR3 comprises 17 residues. This CDR3 is CASSPSWGGPLNYGYTF. The CDR3 DNA follows: TGTGCCAGCAGCCCCTCTTGGGGGGGACCGCTAAACTATGGCTACACCTTC.

This clonotype has a count of ten or more. The chain has TRBV18 and TRBJ1-3; D unresolved. The CDR3 length is 15 residues. V was shortened by 1 base and J by 1 base, with 8 bases between the two germline ends. CDR1 KGHSH and CDR2 LQKENI come from the germline V gene. The chain's CDR3 is CASSPQAVSGNTIYF. DNA of the CDR3: TGTGCCAGCTCACCACAGGCGGTTTCTGGAAACACCATATATTTT.

This clonotype was observed at least ten times. The V and J genes are TRBV12-3 or TRBV12-4 and TRBJ1-1, with D possibly being TRBD1 (6 bases). V lost 6 bases and J lost 9, with 17 bases in between. This CDR3 has 13 amino acids. CDR3 sequence reads: CASSATGLRKAFF. The DNA of the CDR3 is TGTGCCAGCAGCGCTACAGGGTTGAGAAAAGCTTTCTTT.

This clonotype was observed at least ten times. This rearrangement joins TRBV11-2 to TRBJ1-1; D might be TRBD1 (5 bases). Germline CDR1 and CDR2: SGHAT and FQNNGV. CDR3 size: 16 residues. The V and J ends lost 2 bases and 0 bases respectively, with 13 bases between them. The CDR3 sequence is CASSLRGQAMNTEAFF. DNA for the CDR3: TGTGCCAGCAGCTTAAGGGGTCAAGCCATGAACACTGAAGCTTTCTTT.

Notes on this clonotype: The final CDR3 position lacks the conserved phenylalanine or tryptophan, pointing to a likely read error. The chain has TRBV7-9 and TRBJ2-5; 7 bases are shared with TRBD2. The CDR3 is 14 amino acids. Losses at the gene ends were 3 bases for V and 5 bases for J; bases not matched to a gene: 6. Germline V lookup: CDR1 SEHNR, CDR2 FQNEAQ (reference sequence). Here the CDR3 DNA reads TGTGCCAGCAGCTTCCCGGGACTATTTGAGACCCAGTACCTC. Its protein is CASSFPGLFETQYL.

This clonotype was counted many times. V usage is TRBV12-3 or TRBV12-4 and J usage is TRBJ2-1; 10 bases align to TRBD1. CDR3 length: 16 amino acids. V was pared by 5 bases and J by 7 bases, with 11 bases of the junction left unmatched. CDR3 residues: CASSPHDRGRRNEQFF. The CDR3 region has the DNA TGTGCCAGCAGTCCACACGACAGGGGGCGTAGGAATGAGCAGTTCTTC.

This clonotype came up a few times. V gene TRBV20-1 combines with J gene TRBJ2-7; 7 bases map to TRBD2. Germline CDR1 reads DFQATT; CDR2 reads SNEGSKA (reference sequence). Losses at the gene ends were 6 bases for V and 1 base for J; bases not matched to a gene: 6. This CDR3 is built from 13 residues. Here the CDR3 reads CSARGGISYEQYF. In nucleotides, the CDR3 is TGCAGTGCAAGGGGAGGGATTTCCTACGAGCAGTACTTC.